This T cell receptor beta chain was obtained from a study of human T cells and chemical hapten exposure. Study-level findings and limits: Versus controls, significantly more large CDR3 similarity clusters arose from expanded TCRs.

V shed 5 bases and J shed 7 bases, with 11 bases lying between them. Germline loops: CDR1 SGHAT, CDR2 FQNNGV. This CDR3 has 12 residues. The time point denotes: patch test 1, 2 weeks after DPC sensitization. Specified treatment: therapeutic diphenylcyclopropenone sensitization with weekly scalp DPC. This clonotype has a count of ten or more. The antigen is undetermined. TCRdb independently ran MiXCR on the RACE reads; one entry per CDR3 protein. The data hold 150,000 to 200,000 distinct CDR3 sequences, with more than 14% observed a single time. This chain connects TRBV11-2 to TRBJ1-1; D unclear. The receptor was isolated from a woman in her thirties with alopecia areata. Some clones in this sample may be carry-over from other donors' samples. The source material was whole blood, sampled in connection with sensitization to the hapten diphenylcyclopropenone (DPC). CDR3 sequence (DNA): TGTGCCAGCAGCCTCCCCATGGGTGAAGCTTTCTTT. Translated: CASSLPMGEAFF.